These 7 T cell receptor beta chains were sequenced from one sample in a study of CD8+CD57+ T cells in acquired aplastic anemia. TCR beta VDJ combinations and CDR3 sequences were profiled from genomic DNA. TCRdb reprocessed the reads via MiXCR and lists one record per CDR3 protein. The table lists about 190,000 distinct CDR3 sequences, around 47% of them singletons. Whoever was chosen for sequencing had shown CD8+CD57+ cell expansion by flow cytometry. Sequencing was done on a sample of sorted CD4+, CD8+, or CD8+CD57+ T cells (not recorded which) from PBMCs. These receptors all come from a human donor with aplastic anemia.

In regard to this clonotype: The junction does not match germline at one end; this may be a read error. This chain uses TRBV2 with TRBJ1-3, with 10 positions matching TRBD1. Germline V gene data show CDR1 as SNHLY and CDR2 as FYNNEI. The CDR3 extends over 15 amino acids. CDR3 region: CASREDRGRGNTIYF. In nucleotides, the CDR3 is TGTGCCAGCAGGGAAGACAGGGGGCGTGGAAACACCATATATTTT.

The rearrangement joins TRBV24-1 to TRBJ2-5; no definite D call. CDR1 is KGHDR, CDR2 SFDVKD, per germline. The CDR3 covers 13 residues. The V end was cut by 3 bases, the J end by 0 bases, with 4 bases between. CDR3 in DNA: TGTGCCACCAGTGATCTGTACCAAGAGACCCAGTACTTC. It is translated as CATSDLYQETQYF.

This clonotype has just a few counts. With a much larger clone just one base away, this may be a read error. The V and J genes are TRBV5-4 and TRBJ2-7; D might be TRBD2 (5 bases). Trimming took off 4 bases at V and 5 bases at J, with 16 bases between the two ends. Germline CDR1 and CDR2: SGHNT and YYREEE (reference sequence). The CDR3 loop spans 14 amino acids. The CDR3 nucleotides read TGTGCCAGCAGCCAGAGAAACGGGGTTCACGAGCAGTACTTC. Translating it yields CASSQRNGVHEQYF.

In this sample, this clonotype turned up a few times. The gene calls are TRBV4-3 and TRBJ1-2; the match to TRBD1 covers 10 bases. The V gene's germline CDR1 is LGHNA and CDR2 YSLEER. V shed 4 bases and J 2 bases; nucleotides not matched to a gene: 13. This CDR3 is built from 18 residues. For the CDR3, the DNA is TGCGCCAGCAGCCCACATACCGGGACAGGGGCGGGGAACTATGGCTACACCTTC. It yields the protein CASSPHTGTGAGNYGYTF.

The chain links TRBV20-1 to TRBJ2-5; TRBD1 agrees at 8 bases. This CDR3 contains 17 residues. Germline CDR1 reads DFQATT; CDR2 reads SNEGSKA (reference sequence). V shed 2 bases, J shed 1 base, and the junction held 12 bases outside the gene matches. CDR3 loop: CSARRQGARSVQETQYF. For the CDR3, the DNA is TGCAGTGCTAGACGGCAGGGGGCGCGATCGGTCCAAGAGACCCAGTACTTC.

V is TRBV19 and J is TRBJ2-5; 9 positions match TRBD2. V lost 8 bases and J lost 1; bases outside the gene matches: 5. CDR1 is LNHDA, CDR2 SQIVND, per germline (reference sequence). The CDR3 extends over 14 amino acids. CDR3 amino acids: CASRQRGAQETQYF. The DNA of the CDR3 is TGTGCCAGTCGCCAGCGGGGGGCCCAAGAGACCCAGTACTTC.

On this clonotype itself: A much larger clone differs by one base, so this may be a read error. This chain uses TRBV11-2 with TRBJ2-7, with 7 positions matching TRBD1. This CDR3 spans 16 amino acids. The germline V gene has CDR1 SGHAT and CDR2 FQNNGV. The CDR3 is CASSFPRGYNSYERYF. DNA for the CDR3: TGTGCCAGCAGCTTCCCCAGGGGGTACAATTCCTACGAGCGGTACTTC.